These T cell receptor beta chains were read from a single sample in a study of T cells in Graves' hyperthyroidism and ophthalmopathy. MiXCR was run by TCRdb on the multiplex PCR reads, yielding one entry per CDR3 protein. The sample shows approximately 610,000 distinct CDR3 sequences, roughly 14% of them seen only once. The sequenced sample was blood. The origin of the receptors is a woman aged 40 to 50 with Graves' ophthalmopathy. Both conserved end residues are part of each CDR3. The D gene is left open where the match is weak. Only some rows state a clone size, as once, few, many or a class for expanded clones.

v_call	d_call	j_call	clone_size	cdr3_aa	cdr3_nt
TRBV13	-	TRBJ2-5	many	CASSPSRRETQYF	TGTGCCAGCAGCCCGTCAAGGAGAGAGACCCAGTACTTC
TRBV30	-	TRBJ2-4	many	CAWSVGHRLAGGNIQYF	TGTGCCTGGAGTGTGGGACACCGACTAGCCGGAGGGAACATTCAGTACTTC
TRBV28	TRBD2	TRBJ2-7	many	CASSSPGLGAYEQYF	TGTGCCAGCAGTTCACCGGGACTAGGAGCCTACGAGCAGTACTTC
TRBV27	-	TRBJ1-1	-	CASSPNGAGTEAFF	TGTGCCAGCAGTCCCAACGGAGCGGGGACTGAAGCTTTCTTT
TRBV6-5	-	TRBJ1-6	many	CASSYSEGSLHF	TGTGCCAGCAGTTACTCGGAAGGTTCCCTCCACTTT
TRBV4-2	-	TRBJ2-3	-	CASSQGAASTDTQYF	TGTGCCAGCAGCCAAGGGGCGGCTAGCACAGATACGCAGTATTTT
TRBV28	-	TRBJ2-5	many	CASSLSGVGETQYF	TGTGCCAGCAGTTTATCCGGGGTAGGGGAGACCCAGTACTTC
TRBV11-3	TRBD1	TRBJ2-2	few	CASSKDRASTGELFF	TGTGCCAGCAGCAAGGACAGGGCGAGCACCGGGGAGCTGTTTTTT
TRBV11-2	-	TRBJ1-5	few	CASSPQQGKISNQPQHF	TGTGCCAGCAGCCCTCAGCAGGGGAAAATTAGCAATCAGCCCCAGCATTTT
TRBV5-1	TRBD1	TRBJ2-7	-	CASSLAGQGVDEQYF	TGCGCCAGCAGCTTGGCCGGACAGGGGGTGGACGAGCAGTACTTC
TRBV12-3/TRBV12-4	TRBD1	TRBJ1-5	many	CASSFMVQGGQPQHF	TGTGCCAGCAGTTTCATGGTACAGGGGGGTCAGCCCCAGCATTTT
TRBV6-1	-	TRBJ2-6	many	CASRSGISGANVLTF	TGTGCCAGCAGATCCGGGATCTCTGGGGCCAACGTCCTGACTTTC
TRBV2	-	TRBJ2-1	few	CASGVEQFF	TGTGCCAGCGGGGTTGAGCAGTTCTTC
TRBV20-1	-	TRBJ1-1	many	CSASVQYPNTEAFF	TGCAGTGCTAGCGTACAGTACCCGAACACTGAAGCTTTCTTT
TRBV12-3/TRBV12-4	TRBD2	TRBJ2-2	few	CASSFLAGVAGELFF	TGTGCCAGCAGTTTTTTAGCGGGAGTGGCCGGGGAGCTGTTTTTT
TRBV5-1	-	TRBJ1-3	-	CASSLVGSYGNTIYF	TGCGCCAGCAGCTTGGTAGGCTCCTATGGAAACACCATATATTTT
TRBV6-2/TRBV6-3	-	TRBJ1-2	many	CASSPTAYGYTF	TGTGCCAGCAGTCCGACAGCCTATGGCTACACCTTC
TRBV4-2	-	TRBJ2-7	few	CASSQVGGDFYEQYF	TGTGCCAGCAGCCAAGTTGGTGGTGATTTCTACGAGCAGTACTTC
TRBV18	TRBD1	TRBJ1-3	few	CASSLRTGGISGNTIYF	TGTGCCAGCTCATTACGGACAGGGGGTATCTCTGGAAACACCATATATTTT
TRBV6-6	-	TRBJ2-5	many	CASSFLGDPVQETQYF	TGTGCCAGCAGTTTCCTCGGTGATCCGGTCCAAGAGACCCAGTACTTC
TRBV5-1	-	TRBJ1-2	-	CASSNGRGADYGYTF	TGCGCCAGCAGCAACGGAAGAGGGGCGGACTATGGCTACACCTTC
TRBV4-2	TRBD2	TRBJ2-3	-	CASSQDALAGGIDTQYF	TGTGCCAGCAGCCAAGACGCTCTAGCGGGAGGAATAGATACGCAGTATTTT
TRBV9	TRBD1	TRBJ1-5	few	CASSVWDSQEPQHF	TGTGCCAGCAGCGTATGGGACAGTCAGGAGCCCCAGCATTTT
TRBV28	TRBD1	TRBJ1-2	many	CASSTRDRGMGGYTF	TGTGCCAGCAGTACACGGGACAGGGGGATGGGGGGCTACACCTTC
TRBV7-2	TRBD1	TRBJ2-5	many	CASSLGQGMETQYF	TGTGCCAGCAGCTTAGGACAGGGAATGGAGACCCAGTACTTC
TRBV7-2	TRBD1	TRBJ2-5	many	CASSLYNGQGETQYF	TGTGCCAGCAGCTTATACAATGGACAGGGAGAGACCCAGTACTTC